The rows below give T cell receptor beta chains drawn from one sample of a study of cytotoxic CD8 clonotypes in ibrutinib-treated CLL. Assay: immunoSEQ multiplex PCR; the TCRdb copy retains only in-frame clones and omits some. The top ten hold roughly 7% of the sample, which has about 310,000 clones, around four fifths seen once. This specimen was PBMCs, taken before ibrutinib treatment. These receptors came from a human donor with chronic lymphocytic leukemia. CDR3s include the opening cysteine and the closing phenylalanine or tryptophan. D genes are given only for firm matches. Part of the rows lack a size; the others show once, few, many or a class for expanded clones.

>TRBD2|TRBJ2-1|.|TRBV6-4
TGTGCCAGCAGTGATTCCGGGACTAGCGGGAGGGGACGGAATGAGCAGTTCTTC
CASSDSGTSGRGRNEQFF
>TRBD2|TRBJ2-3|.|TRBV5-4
TGTGCCAGCAGCTTGAGCGGGAGTGTTAATACGCAGTATTTT
CASSLSGSVNTQYF
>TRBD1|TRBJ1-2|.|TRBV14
TGTGCCAGCAGCCCCGGACAGGGTGGCTATGGCTACACCTTC
CASSPGQGGYGYTF
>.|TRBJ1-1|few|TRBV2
TGTGCCAGCATCCATGGACAGTCCTTGGTCACTGAAGCTTTCTTT
CASIHGQSLVTEAFF
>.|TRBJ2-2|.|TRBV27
TGTGCCAGCAGTTCCTACAGGGAACAAAACACCGGGGAGCTGTTTTTT
CASSSYREQNTGELFF
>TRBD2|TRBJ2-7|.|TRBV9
TGTGCCAGCAGTGTGGGAGGGATGACATCCTTTTACGAGCAGTACTTC
CASSVGGMTSFYEQYF
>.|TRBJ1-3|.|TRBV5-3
TGTGCCAGAAGGGTCACCATCTCTGGAAACACCATATATTTT
CARRVTISGNTIYF
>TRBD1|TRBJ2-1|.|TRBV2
TGTGCCAGCAGTGGGGACAGGGCCTACAATGAGCAGTTCTTC
CASSGDRAYNEQFF
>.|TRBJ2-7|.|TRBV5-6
TGTGCCAGCAGCTTCCCGGGCCGCAAGCCCTACGAGCAGTACTTC
CASSFPGRKPYEQYF
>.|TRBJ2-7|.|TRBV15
TGTGCCACCAGCAGAGATATCGGAGGCAGCTACGAGCAGTACTTC
CATSRDIGGSYEQYF
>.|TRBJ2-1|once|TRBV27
TGTGCCAGCAGATTCGGGAGCGGCGTTAATGAGCAGTTCTTC
CASRFGSGVNEQFF
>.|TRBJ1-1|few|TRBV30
TGTGCCTGGAGTGAACAGGGTGAAGCTTTCTTT
CAWSEQGEAFF
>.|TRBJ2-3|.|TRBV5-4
TGTGCCAGCAGCTTGTCATCAATCACAGATACGCAGTATTTT
CASSLSSITDTQYF
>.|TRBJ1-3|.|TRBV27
TGTGCCAGCAGTGAACCACACGGAAACACCATATATTTT
CASSEPHGNTIYF
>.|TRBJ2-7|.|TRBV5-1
TGCGCCAGCAGCTTGGAGCCCTTGCCCCCCGAGCAGTACTTC
CASSLEPLPPEQYF
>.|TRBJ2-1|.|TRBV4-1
TGCGCCAGCAGCCCCTCCAGGCATGAGCAGTTCTTC
CASSPSRHEQFF
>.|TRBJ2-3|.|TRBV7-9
TGTGCCAGCAGCTGGGGGCCCTCCCGCCCGACGCAGGGACCAGATACGCAGTATTTT
CASSWGPSRPTQGPDTQYF
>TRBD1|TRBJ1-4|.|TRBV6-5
TGTGCCAGCAGCAGGGGACAGGCTTACAATGAAAAACTGTTTTTT
CASSRGQAYNEKLFF
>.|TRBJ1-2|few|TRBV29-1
TGCAGCGTTGTAGGGTTTGGATATGGCTACACCTTC
CSVVGFGYGYTF
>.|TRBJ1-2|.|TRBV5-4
TGTGCCAGCAGCCCGGACGGATCTAACTATGGCTACACCTTC
CASSPDGSNYGYTF
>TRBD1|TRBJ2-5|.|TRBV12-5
TGTGCTAGTGGGGACAGGGATAGGGAGACCCAGTACTTC
CASGDRDRETQYF
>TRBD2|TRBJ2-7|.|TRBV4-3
TGCGCCAGCAGCCAAGGGGCGGGACTAGCGTTATCCTACGAGCAGTACTTC
CASSQGAGLALSYEQYF
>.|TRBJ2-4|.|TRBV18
TGTGCCAGCTCACCACCGGCTGGCGCTCTAGCCAAAAACATTCAGTACTTC
CASSPPAGALAKNIQYF
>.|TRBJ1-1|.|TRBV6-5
TGTGCCAGCAGTTATGGGGGCGTCACTGAAGCTTTCTTT
CASSYGGVTEAFF
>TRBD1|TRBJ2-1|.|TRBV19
TGTGCCAGCCATGCGGACAGGGGTTACAATGAGCAGTTCTTC
CASHADRGYNEQFF
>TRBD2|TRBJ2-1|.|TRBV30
TGTGCCTGGAGTACCGGGACTAGCGACTACAATGAGCAGTTCTTC
CAWSTGTSDYNEQFF
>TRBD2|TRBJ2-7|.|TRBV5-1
TGCGCCAGCAGCTTGGAGGCGCGGGAGAGCTCCTACGAGCAGTACTTC
CASSLEARESSYEQYF
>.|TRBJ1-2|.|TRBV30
TGTGCCTGGAGCCAACTCCTTCTATCTTTCTATGGCTACACCTTC
CAWSQLLLSFYGYTF
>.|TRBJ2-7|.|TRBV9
TGTGCCAGCAGCGGGACTGGGGGATACGAGCAGTACTTC
CASSGTGGYEQYF
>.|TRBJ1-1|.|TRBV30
TGTGCCTGGAGCGGGTCGTCTGAAGCTTTCTTT
CAWSGSSEAFF
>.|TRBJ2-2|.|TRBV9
TGTGCCAGCAGCGCAGGGGTTGTCACCGGGGAGCTGTTTTTT
CASSAGVVTGELFF